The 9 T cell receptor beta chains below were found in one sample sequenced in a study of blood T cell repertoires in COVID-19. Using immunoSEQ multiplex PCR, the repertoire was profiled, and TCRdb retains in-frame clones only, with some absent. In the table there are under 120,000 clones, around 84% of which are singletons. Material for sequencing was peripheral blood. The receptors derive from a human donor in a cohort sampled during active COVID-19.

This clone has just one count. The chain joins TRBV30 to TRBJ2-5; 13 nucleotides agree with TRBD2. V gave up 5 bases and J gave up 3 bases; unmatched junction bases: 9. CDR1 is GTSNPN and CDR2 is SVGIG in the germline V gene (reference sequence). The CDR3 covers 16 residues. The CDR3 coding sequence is TGTGCCTGGGGGGAACTAGCGGGAGGGGTAGAAGAGACCCAGTACTTC. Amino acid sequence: CAWGELAGGVEETQYF. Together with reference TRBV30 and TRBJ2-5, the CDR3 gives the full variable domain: SQTIHQWPATLVQPVGSPLSLECTVEGTSNPNLYWYRQAAGRGLQLLFYSVGIGQISSEVPQNLSASRPQDRQFILSSKKLLLSDSGFYLCAWGELAGGVEETQYFGPGTRLLVL.

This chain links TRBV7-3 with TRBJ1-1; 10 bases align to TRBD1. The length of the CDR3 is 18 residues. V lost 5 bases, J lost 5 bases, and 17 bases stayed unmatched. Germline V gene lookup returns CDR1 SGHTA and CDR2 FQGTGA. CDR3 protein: CASSRRLTSGTGVTEAFF. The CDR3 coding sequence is TGTGCCAGCAGCAGACGTCTAACATCCGGGACAGGGGTTACTGAAGCTTTCTTT.

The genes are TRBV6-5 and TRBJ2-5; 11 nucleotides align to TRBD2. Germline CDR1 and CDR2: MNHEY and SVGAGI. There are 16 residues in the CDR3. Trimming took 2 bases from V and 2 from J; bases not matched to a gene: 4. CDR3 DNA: TGTGCCAGCAGTTACCTCCGGACTAGCGGGCAAGAGACCCAGTACTTC. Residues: CASSYLRTSGQETQYF.

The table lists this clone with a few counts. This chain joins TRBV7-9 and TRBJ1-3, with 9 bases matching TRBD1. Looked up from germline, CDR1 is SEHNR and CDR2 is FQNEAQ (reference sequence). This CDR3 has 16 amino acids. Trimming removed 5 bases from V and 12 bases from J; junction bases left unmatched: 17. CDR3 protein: CASSVLQGAHSDGIYF. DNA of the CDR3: TGTGCCAGCAGCGTACTACAGGGGGCTCACTCCGACGGCATATATTTT.

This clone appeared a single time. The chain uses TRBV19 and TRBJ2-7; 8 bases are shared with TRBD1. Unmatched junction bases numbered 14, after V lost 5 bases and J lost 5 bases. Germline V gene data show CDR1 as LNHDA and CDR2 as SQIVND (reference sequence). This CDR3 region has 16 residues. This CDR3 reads CASSPRGRRRSDEQYF. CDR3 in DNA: TGTGCCAGTAGTCCCAGGGGGCGCAGGCGGTCGGACGAGCAGTACTTC.

The CDR3 nucleotides read TGCAGCGTTTTGAATCGGGGTGGTACGAATGAGCAGTTCTTC. Its protein is CSVLNRGGTNEQFF. The chain is built from TRBV29-1 and TRBJ2-1, with D tentatively TRBD2 (5 bases). Germline-derived CDR1 and CDR2 are SQVTM and ANQGSEA. V lost 5 bases to trimming and J lost 7 bases, with 18 bases between them. The CDR3 totals 14 residues.

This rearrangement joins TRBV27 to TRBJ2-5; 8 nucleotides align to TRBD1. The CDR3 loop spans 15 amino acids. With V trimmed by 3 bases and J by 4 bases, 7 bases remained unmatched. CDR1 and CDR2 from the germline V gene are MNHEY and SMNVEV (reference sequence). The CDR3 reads CASSFTGGAGETQYF. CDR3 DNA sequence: TGTGCCAGCAGTTTTACAGGGGGAGCGGGAGAGACCCAGTACTTC.

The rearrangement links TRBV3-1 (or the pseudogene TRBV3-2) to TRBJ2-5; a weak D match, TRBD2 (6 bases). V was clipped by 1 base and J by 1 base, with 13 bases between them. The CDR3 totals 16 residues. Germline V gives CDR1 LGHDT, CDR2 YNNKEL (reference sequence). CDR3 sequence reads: CASSQGWASVQETQYF. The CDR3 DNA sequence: TGTGCCAGCAGCCAAGGGTGGGCTAGCGTCCAAGAGACCCAGTACTTC.

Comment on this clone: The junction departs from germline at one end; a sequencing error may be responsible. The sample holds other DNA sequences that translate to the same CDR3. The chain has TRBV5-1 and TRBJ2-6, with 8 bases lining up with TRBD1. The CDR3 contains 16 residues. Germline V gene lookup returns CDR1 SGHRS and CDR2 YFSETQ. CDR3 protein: CASSLGTGTGANVLTF. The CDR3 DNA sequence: TGCGCCAGCAGCTTGGGGACAGGGACCGGGGCCAACGTCCTGACCTTC.